This T cell receptor (beta chain) comes out of a study of tumor-infiltrating lymphocytes in primary liver carcinoma (dated by TCRdb to 2016 to 2017). Context from the whole study: Of the five patients, three men and two women aged 30 to 69 years, four had hepatocellular carcinoma and one had combined HCC and intrahepatic cholangiocarcinoma. Across five regions of each liver tumor, along with adjacent normal tissue and blood, the study brought together TCRbeta repertoire sequencing, expression microarrays and whole-exome sequencing. Each sample produced roughly 3.5 to 7.13 million productive TCRbeta reads, and read depth showed no significant difference between tissue types. The roughly 25 tumor region samples were profiled with Agilent mRNA microarrays so that TCRbeta repertoire diversity could be related to the local molecular phenotype. The five patients had tumors staged T1-T3 N0M0, with maximum diameters ranging from roughly 4 to 10 cm. Reproducibility between technical replicate repertoires was high, with correlation coefficients above 0.98 and mean shared-clone rates about 0.91. A total of 35 specimens from 5 patients underwent TCRbeta repertoire sequencing, comprising around 25 tumor regions, 5 adjacent noncancerous liver tissues and 5 peripheral blood samples. What the authors observed across the whole study: Only about 7-25% of top clones were found in all five regions of a tumor, suggesting spatial heterogeneity of tumor-infiltrating T cells. Compared with blood, tumors had a significantly larger share of the repertoire taken up by the top 250 clones (p = 0.039). Since the samples were bulk and unsorted, there was no way to compare CD4+ and CD8+ T cell repertoires. Only 4 or 5 patients were included in the study, and the authors note that the findings should be validated in a larger study. Consistent with antigen-driven expansion, pairs of tumor regions showed higher repertoire overlap (mean roughly 35%) than either tumor-adjacent pairs (about 17%) or tumor-blood pairs (roughly 14%). Because sequencing covered only the TCR beta chain and unpaired alpha chains were not captured, true repertoire diversity is likely underestimated.

Comment on this clonotype: Its antigen remains unidentified. Base qualities are not at hand, and no much larger clone is one base apart.

Using a constant-region primer and ProtoScript II reverse transcriptase, TCRbeta-specific cDNA was reverse-transcribed from approximately 0.5 ug total RNA. Construction of the TCRbeta libraries relied on three nested rounds of multiplex PCR, following a slightly modified ARM-PCR procedure. Each of the first two PCR rounds ran for around 11 cycles using multiplex TRBV1-TRBV30 forward primers together with a Cbeta reverse primer. Sample barcodes and Illumina adapters were added in a final 25-cycle PCR with Deep VentR polymerase. Before sequencing, amplicons of 200-500 bp were gel-purified using a QIAquick gel extraction kit. TCRbeta amplicons were sequenced on an Illumina HiSeq 2500 with 250-bp paired-end reads. The authors' analysis ran thus. Reads were quality-trimmed with Trimmomatic v0.33, and paired reads were merged with FLASH v1.2.11 to recover full CDR3 sequences. V, D and J germline segments were assigned to the rearranged TCRbeta sequences using MiGEC v1.2.1b. Clonotype statistics, along with Shannon-Wiener diversity indices, were calculated using VDJtools v1.0.0. Except for diversity analysis, only the 250 most abundant clonotypes of each sample were used in subsequent analyses to reduce sampling bias. Through fastp at Q25 and MiXCR, TCRdb rebuilt clones from the public reads, retaining in-frame beta chains. One record per CDR3 amino acid sequence lists the most common genes and DNA. For this entry, the V and J calls and clone size follow TCRdb and not the study's own pipeline. This sample is represented by roughly 120,000 distinct CDR3 sequences; around 62% of them were singletons. Jointly, the top ten make up around 9.3% of the sample.

Total RNA and DNA were co-extracted without cell sorting from 20-30 mg of bulk tissue using the AllPrep DNA/RNA mini kit. Roughly five patients with histopathologically diagnosed primary liver carcinoma underwent surgical resection in China between November 2015 and 2016. At the time of sampling, the patients were treatment-naive and had chronic HBV infection. Five spatially separated regions were sampled from each tumor: the superior, inferior, left-lateral and right-lateral poles, plus the tumor centre. According to histology, viable tumor cells made up more than 85% of every tumor sample. Pieces of fresh tumor and adjacent tissue were cut in half, with one half kept in RNAlater at -80 degrees C and the other half sent for histology. The CDR3, cysteine through phenylalanine, is 17 amino acids long. Solely the CDR3 DNA is kept, with 51 bases framed from the first base. The germline V gene encodes CDR1 MDHEN and CDR2 SYDVKM. Trimming accounts for 5 bases at V and 5 bases at J, while the number of junction bases matched to no gene is 13.

The sequence came from an older woman with primary liver carcinoma and hepatitis B virus infection. Sequenced: liver tumor tissue from sampling region 1. The sample's cell subset or site, from its label and the paper: tumor region T1, superior pole. The chain couples TRBV28 to TRBJ2-3, with 10 junctional bases fitting TRBD2. Read as DNA, the sequence is TGTGCCAGCAGTACCCCGAAGTGGAGCGGGAGGGGAGATACGCAGTATTTT. This gives the protein CASSTPKWSGRGDTQYF.